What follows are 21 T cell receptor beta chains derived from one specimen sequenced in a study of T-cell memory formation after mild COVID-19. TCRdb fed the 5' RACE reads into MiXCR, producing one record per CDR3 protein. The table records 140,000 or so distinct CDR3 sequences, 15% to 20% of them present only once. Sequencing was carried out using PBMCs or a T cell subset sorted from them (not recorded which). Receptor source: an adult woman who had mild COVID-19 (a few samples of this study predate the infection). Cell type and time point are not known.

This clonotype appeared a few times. CDR3 coding DNA: TGTGCCACCAGTGAGAGCGGGACAGGGGATGATGGCTACACCTTC. Translating gives CATSESGTGDDGYTF. The chain couples TRBV24-1 to TRBJ1-2; 10 bases line up with TRBD1. Germline CDR1 reads KGHDR; CDR2 reads SFDVKD. The junction had 7 bases not matched to a gene; V was cut back by 4 bases and J by 6 bases. This CDR3 spans 15 amino acids.

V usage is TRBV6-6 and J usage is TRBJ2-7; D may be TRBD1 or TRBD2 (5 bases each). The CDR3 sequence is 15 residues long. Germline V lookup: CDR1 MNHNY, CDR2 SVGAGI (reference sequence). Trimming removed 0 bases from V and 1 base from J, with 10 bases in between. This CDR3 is CASSYSGVSSYEQYF. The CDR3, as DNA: TGTGCCAGCAGTTACTCGGGGGTGAGTTCCTACGAGCAGTACTTC.

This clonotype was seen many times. CDR3 nucleotides: TGTGCCACCCCCCCCTACGAGCAGTACTTC. Translation gives CATPPYEQYF. This rearrangement joins TRBV21-1 to TRBJ2-7; the D call TRBD1 from the table was never checked on the DNA. TRBV21-1 counts as a pseudogene. This CDR3 region has 10 residues.

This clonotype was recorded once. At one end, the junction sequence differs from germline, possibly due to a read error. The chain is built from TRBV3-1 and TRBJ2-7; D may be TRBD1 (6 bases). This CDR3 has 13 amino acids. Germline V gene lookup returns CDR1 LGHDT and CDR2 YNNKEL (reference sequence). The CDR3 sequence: CASGQGGPGEQYF. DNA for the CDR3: TGTGCCAGCGGCCAAGGGGGTCCGGGGGAGCAGTACTTC.

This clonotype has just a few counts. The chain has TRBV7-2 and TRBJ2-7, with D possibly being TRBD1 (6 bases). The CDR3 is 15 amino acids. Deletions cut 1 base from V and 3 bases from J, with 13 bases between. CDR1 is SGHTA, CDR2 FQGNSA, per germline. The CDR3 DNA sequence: TGTGCCAGCAGCTTAGGGCCCCAACAGGGCTACGAGCAGTACTTC. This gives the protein CASSLGPQQGYEQYF.

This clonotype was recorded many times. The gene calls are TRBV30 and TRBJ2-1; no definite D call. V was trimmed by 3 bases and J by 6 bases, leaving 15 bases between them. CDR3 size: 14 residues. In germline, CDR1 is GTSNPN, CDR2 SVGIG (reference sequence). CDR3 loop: CAWRALGRTNEQFF. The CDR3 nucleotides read TGTGCCTGGAGGGCCCTCGGACGGACCAATGAGCAGTTCTTC.

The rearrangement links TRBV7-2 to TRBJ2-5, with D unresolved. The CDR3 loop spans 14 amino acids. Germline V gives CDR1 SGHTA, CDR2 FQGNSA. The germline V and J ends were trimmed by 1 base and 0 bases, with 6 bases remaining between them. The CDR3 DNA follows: TGTGCCAGCAGCTTAGGTAGATACCAAGAGACCCAGTACTTC. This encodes CASSLGRYQETQYF.

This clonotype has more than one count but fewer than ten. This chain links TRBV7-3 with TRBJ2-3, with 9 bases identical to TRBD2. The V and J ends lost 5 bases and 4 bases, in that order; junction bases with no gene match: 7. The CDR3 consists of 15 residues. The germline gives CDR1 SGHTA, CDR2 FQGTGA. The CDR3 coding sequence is TGTGCCAGCAGCCTAGCGGGGCGGGGTCCAGATACGCAGTATTTT. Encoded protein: CASSLAGRGPDTQYF.

In DNA, the CDR3 is TGCAGGGTCCAGCTAGTGCATGAGCAGTTCTTC. The encoded protein is CRVQLVHEQFF. The chain joins TRBV20-1 to TRBJ2-1; no firm D call. Germline values: CDR1 DFQATT, CDR2 SNEGSKA (reference sequence). CDR3 length: 11 amino acids.

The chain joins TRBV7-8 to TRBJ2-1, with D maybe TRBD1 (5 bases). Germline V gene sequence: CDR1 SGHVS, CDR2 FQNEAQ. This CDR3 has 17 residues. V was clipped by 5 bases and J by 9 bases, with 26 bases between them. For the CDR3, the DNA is TGTGCCAGCAGCATCTCCCGGCAGGGCCCCAAAAGGGCTGAGCAGTTCTTC. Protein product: CASSISRQGPKRAEQFF.

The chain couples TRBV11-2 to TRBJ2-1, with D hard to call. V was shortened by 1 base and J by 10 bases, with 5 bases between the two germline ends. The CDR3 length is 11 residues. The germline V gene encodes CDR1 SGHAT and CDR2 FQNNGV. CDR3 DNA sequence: TGTGCCAGCAGCTTAGGGACGGAGCAGTTCTTC. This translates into CASSLGTEQFF.

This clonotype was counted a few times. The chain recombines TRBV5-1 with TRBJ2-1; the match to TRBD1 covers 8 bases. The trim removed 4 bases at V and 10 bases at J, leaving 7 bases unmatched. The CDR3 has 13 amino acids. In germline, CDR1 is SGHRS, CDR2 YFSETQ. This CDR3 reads CASSDTDRGEQFF. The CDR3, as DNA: TGCGCCAGCAGCGACACAGACAGGGGAGAGCAGTTCTTC.

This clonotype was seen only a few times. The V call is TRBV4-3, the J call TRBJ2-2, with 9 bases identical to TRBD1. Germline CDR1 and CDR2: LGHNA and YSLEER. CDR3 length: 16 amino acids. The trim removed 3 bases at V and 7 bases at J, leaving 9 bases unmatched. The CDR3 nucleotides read TGCGCCAGCAGCCAGAACGGACAGGGGTTAGGCGGGGAGCTGTTTTTT. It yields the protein CASSQNGQGLGGELFF.

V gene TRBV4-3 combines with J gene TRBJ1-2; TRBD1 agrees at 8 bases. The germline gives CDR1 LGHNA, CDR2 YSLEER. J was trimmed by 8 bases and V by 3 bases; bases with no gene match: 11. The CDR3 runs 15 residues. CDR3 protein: CASSQDTGGVEGYTF. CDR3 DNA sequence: TGCGCCAGCAGCCAGGATACAGGGGGTGTTGAGGGCTACACCTTC.

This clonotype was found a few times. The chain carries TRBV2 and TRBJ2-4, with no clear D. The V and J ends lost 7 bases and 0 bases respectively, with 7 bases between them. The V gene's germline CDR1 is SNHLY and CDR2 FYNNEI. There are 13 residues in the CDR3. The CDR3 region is CASTDLAKNIQYF. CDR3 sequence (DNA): TGTGCCAGCACGGACCTAGCCAAAAACATTCAGTACTTC. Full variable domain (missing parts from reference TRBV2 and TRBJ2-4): EPEVTQTPSHQVTQMGQEVILRCVPISNHLYFYWYRQILGQKVEFLVSFYNNEISEKSEIFDDQFSVERPDGSNFTLKIRSTKLEDSAMYFCASTDLAKNIQYFGAGTRLSVL.

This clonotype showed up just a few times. CDR3 sequence: CASSQELRVNEQFF. Written as DNA, the CDR3 is TGTGCCAGCAGCCAAGAGTTAAGGGTAAACGAGCAGTTCTTC. The gene calls are TRBV14 and TRBJ2-1; D is ambiguous. Trimming removed 0 bases from V and 10 bases from J, with 13 bases in between. CDR1 and CDR2 (germline): SGHDN, FVKESK. This CDR3 region has 14 residues.

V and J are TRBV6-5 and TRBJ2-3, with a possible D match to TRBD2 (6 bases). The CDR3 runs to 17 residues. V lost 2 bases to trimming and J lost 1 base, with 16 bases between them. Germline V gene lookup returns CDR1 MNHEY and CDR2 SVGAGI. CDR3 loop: CASSYGRTDGGTDTQYF. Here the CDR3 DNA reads TGTGCCAGCAGTTACGGGAGGACCGACGGCGGCACAGATACGCAGTATTTT.

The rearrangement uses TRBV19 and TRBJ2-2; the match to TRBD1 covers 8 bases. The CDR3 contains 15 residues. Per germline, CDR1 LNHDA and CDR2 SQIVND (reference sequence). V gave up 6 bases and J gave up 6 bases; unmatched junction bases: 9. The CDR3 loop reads CASRRGQGRAGELFF. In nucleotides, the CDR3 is TGTGCCAGTAGGAGAGGACAGGGTCGGGCCGGGGAGCTGTTTTTT.

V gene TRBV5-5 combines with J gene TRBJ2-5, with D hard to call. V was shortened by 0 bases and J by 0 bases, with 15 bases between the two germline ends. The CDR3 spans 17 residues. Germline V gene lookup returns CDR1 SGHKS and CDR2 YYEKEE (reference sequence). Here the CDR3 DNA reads TGTGCCAGCAGCTTGGACGTGGACCCAGAGTACCAAGAGACCCAGTACTTC. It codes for CASSLDVDPEYQETQYF.

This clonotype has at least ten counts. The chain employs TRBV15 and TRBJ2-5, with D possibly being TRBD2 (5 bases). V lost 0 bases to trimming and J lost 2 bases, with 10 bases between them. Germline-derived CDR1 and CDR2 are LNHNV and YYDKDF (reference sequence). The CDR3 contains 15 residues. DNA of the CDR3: TGTGCCACCAGCAGAGATCCCGGGAAACAAGAGACCCAGTACTTC. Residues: CATSRDPGKQETQYF.

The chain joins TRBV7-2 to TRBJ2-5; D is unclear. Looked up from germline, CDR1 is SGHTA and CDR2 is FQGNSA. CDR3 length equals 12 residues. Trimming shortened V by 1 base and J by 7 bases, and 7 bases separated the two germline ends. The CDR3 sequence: CASSLDRVTQYF. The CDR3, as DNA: TGTGCCAGCAGCTTAGATAGGGTGACCCAGTACTTC.